Below are 32 T cell receptor beta chains sequenced from a single sample in a study of cytomegalovirus exposure and HLA in healthy donors. The PCR ran on 60 Vbeta and 13 Jbeta primers. Generated by immunoSEQ multiplex PCR, the TCRdb table keeps only in-frame clones and is missing some. In total, the table holds just under 60,000 clones. The specimen sequenced was PBMCs. The receptor set was obtained from a male donor in good health and CMV-seronegative.

V is TRBV7-2 and J is TRBJ2-3; D is possibly TRBD2 (8 bases). The CDR3 covers 15 residues. V lost 10 bases to trimming and J lost 0 bases, with 17 bases between them. CDR1 SGHTA and CDR2 FQGNSA come from the germline V gene. DNA of the CDR3: TGTGCCACCAAGGGGGCGGGGGGCAGCACAGATACGCAGTATTTT. It is translated as CATKGAGGSTDTQYF.

The gene calls are TRBV6-6 and TRBJ1-5; no definite D call. The germline V and J ends were trimmed by 0 bases and 7 bases, with 13 bases remaining between them. In germline, CDR1 is MNHNY, CDR2 SVGAGI (reference sequence). The length of the CDR3 is 15 residues. CDR3 sequence reads: CASSYSTGAGQPQHF. CDR3 sequence (DNA): TGTGCCAGCAGTTACTCGACGGGAGCCGGCCAGCCCCAGCATTTT.

As to this clone: The junction does not match germline at one end; this may be a read error. The sample carries other DNA sequences with the same CDR3. The chain recombines TRBV6-5 with TRBJ1-6; 8 nucleotides align to TRBD1. Germline CDR1 and CDR2: MNHEY and SVGAGI. There are 14 residues in the CDR3. This CDR3 reads CASSYGQGDSPLHF. As DNA, the CDR3 is TGTGCCAGCAGTTACGGACAGGGAGATTCACCCCTACACTTT.

This rearrangement joins TRBV4-1 to TRBJ1-1; possibly TRBD1 for D (5 bases). CDR3 size: 15 residues. Trimming took 4 bases from V and 3 from J, leaving 15 bases between them. Germline V gene sequence: CDR1 MGHRA, CDR2 YSYEKL. CDR3 loop: CASSRVGGSDTEAFF. CDR3 nucleotide sequence: TGCGCCAGCAGCCGTGTGGGGGGGTCGGACACTGAAGCTTTCTTT.

The rearrangement joins TRBV5-1 to TRBJ2-7, with D possibly being TRBD1 (7 bases). The germline CDR1 and CDR2 sequences are SGHRS and YFSETQ. V lost 2 bases and J 2 bases, leaving 14 bases between the germline ends. The CDR3 loop spans 15 amino acids. The CDR3 is CASSFGTGEAYEQYF. CDR3 nucleotide sequence: TGCGCCAGCAGCTTTGGCACAGGGGAGGCCTACGAGCAGTACTTC.

The chain combines TRBV18 with TRBJ2-1; D gene uncertain. V dropped 3 bases and J dropped 4 bases, with 7 bases sitting between them. This CDR3 has 13 residues. Looked up from germline, CDR1 is KGHSH and CDR2 is LQKENI. In nucleotides, the CDR3 is TGTGCCAGCTCACCTGGCCTTTACAATGAGCAGTTCTTC. This translates into CASSPGLYNEQFF. Together with reference TRBV18 and TRBJ2-1, the CDR3 gives the full variable domain: NAGVMQNPRHLVRRRGQEARLRCSPMKGHSHVYWYRQLPEEGLKFMVYLQKENIIDESGMPKERFSAEFPKEGPSILRIQQVVRGDSAAYFCASSPGLYNEQFFGPGTRLTVL.

The chain recombines TRBV19 with TRBJ2-5; D perhaps matches TRBD2 (6 bases). The DNA end is more similar to TRBJ2-7, so the J call may be wrong. Germline CDR1 reads LNHDA; CDR2 reads SQIVND (reference sequence). The CDR3 is 13 amino acids. The CDR3 loop reads CASTGQAGYEQYF. The CDR3 DNA follows: TGTGCCAGTACCGGGCAGGCGGGATACGAGCAGTACTTC.

The J gene is TRBJ2-1, the V gene TRBV2, with 12 positions matching TRBD2. This CDR3 has 13 amino acids. J was trimmed by 8 bases and V by 7 bases; bases with no gene match: 3. Germline CDR1 and CDR2: SNHLY and FYNNEI. Here the CDR3 DNA reads TGTGCCAGCACCCTAGCGGGGGGGGATGAGCAGTTCTTC. It translates to CASTLAGGDEQFF.

The chain uses TRBV19 and TRBJ2-5, with TRBD2 matching 14 bases. Germline assignment: CDR1 LNHDA and CDR2 SQIVND (reference sequence). Trimming took 6 bases from V and 5 from J; bases not matched to a gene: 5. The CDR3 totals 15 residues. The CDR3 spells CASSTTSGGVETQYF. DNA of the CDR3: TGTGCCAGTAGCACGACTAGCGGGGGGGTGGAGACCCAGTACTTC.

The V and J genes are TRBV6-5 and TRBJ2-7; TRBD1 agrees at 10 bases. This CDR3 is 15 amino acids long. Germline trimming cut 2 bases from V and 4 bases from J; bases unmatched to any gene: 5. CDR1 and CDR2 from the germline V gene are MNHEY and SVGAGI. The CDR3 protein is CASSYRRDRGYEQYF. CDR3 nucleotides: TGTGCCAGCAGTTACAGGAGGGACAGGGGATACGAGCAGTACTTC.

This chain joins TRBV7-9 and TRBJ2-5; TRBD2 matches at 8 bases. V was pared by 0 bases and J by 3 bases, with 6 bases of the junction left unmatched. This CDR3 spans 16 amino acids. Germline V gene lookup returns CDR1 SEHNR and CDR2 FQNEAQ (reference sequence). The CDR3 DNA sequence: TGTGCCAGCAGCTTAGCTCAGGGACTAGTAAAAGAGACCCAGTACTTC. Its protein is CASSLAQGLVKETQYF.

The CDR3 is CASSTGGQGALQPQHF. The DNA for the CDR3 is TGTGCCAGCAGCACCGGAGGACAGGGGGCGCTCCAGCCCCAGCATTTT. This rearrangement joins TRBV28 to TRBJ1-5; 11 bases fit TRBD1. The germline V gene encodes CDR1 MDHEN and CDR2 SYDVKM. The CDR3 sequence is 16 residues long. V lost 6 bases, J lost 7 bases, and 11 bases stayed unmatched.

This CDR3 reads CASSPPSVPGEAFF. In nucleotides, the CDR3 is TGTGCCAGCTCACCACCGTCAGTTCCAGGGGAAGCTTTCTTT. This chain uses TRBV18 with TRBJ1-1; perhaps TRBD1 as D (5 bases). V was pared by 0 bases and J by 8 bases, with 13 bases between. Germline values: CDR1 KGHSH, CDR2 LQKENI. This CDR3 has 14 amino acids.

The chain carries TRBV14 and TRBJ2-3; the match to TRBD1 covers 10 bases. This CDR3 has 15 amino acids. Trimming at V came to 4 bases and at J to 7 bases, leaving 8 bases not matched to a gene. Germline CDR1 reads SGHDN; CDR2 reads FVKESK. The CDR3 is CASSPRDRGWYTQYF. CDR3 bases: TGTGCCAGCAGCCCCCGGGACAGGGGCTGGTATACGCAGTATTTT.

V and J are TRBV11-2 and TRBJ1-1; no reliable D call. This CDR3 contains 15 residues. The germline V and J ends were trimmed by 3 bases and 3 bases, with 14 bases remaining between them. Germline-derived CDR1 and CDR2 are SGHAT and FQNNGV. Here the CDR3 reads CASSLDHSRYTEAFF. The CDR3 DNA sequence: TGTGCCAGCAGCTTGGATCACAGCAGGTACACTGAAGCTTTCTTT.

The chain joins TRBV7-9 to TRBJ2-1; 10 nucleotides match TRBD2. Germline V gene sequence: CDR1 SEHNR, CDR2 FQNEAQ (reference sequence). This CDR3 has 15 residues. Trimming at V came to 1 base and at J to 10 bases, leaving 7 bases not matched to a gene. CDR3 region: CASSLGQRGGLEQFF. The DNA for the CDR3 is TGTGCCAGCAGCTTAGGGCAGCGGGGGGGCCTCGAGCAGTTCTTC.

This chain joins TRBV19 and TRBJ2-2; perhaps TRBD2 as D (5 bases). Germline assignment: CDR1 LNHDA and CDR2 SQIVND (reference sequence). CDR3 length: 14 residues. Trimming took off 3 bases at V and 3 bases at J, with 8 bases between the two ends. CDR3 bases: TGTGCCAGTAGTATCGGAGGATACACCGGGGAGCTGTTTTTT. It is translated as CASSIGGYTGELFF.

The rearrangement links TRBV7-9 to TRBJ2-1, with TRBD1 matching 9 bases. The V and J ends lost 6 bases and 4 bases, in that order; junction bases with no gene match: 10. The CDR3 sequence is 16 residues long. CDR1 is SEHNR and CDR2 is FQNEAQ in the germline V gene (reference sequence). CDR3 residues: CASSRSTGGSYNEQFF. The CDR3 region has the DNA TGTGCCAGCAGTAGATCCACAGGGGGCAGTTACAATGAGCAGTTCTTC. The full variable domain, with the rest looked up from reference TRBV7-9 and TRBJ2-1, is DTGVSQNPRHKITKRGQNVTFRCDPISEHNRLYWYRQTLGQGPEFLTYFQNEAQLEKSRLLSDRFSAERPKGSFSTLEIQRTEQGDSAMYLCASSRSTGGSYNEQFFGPGTRLTVL.

This sequence joins TRBV6-6 and TRBJ1-1, with D possibly TRBD1 on 6 matching bases. Deletions cut 5 bases from V and 0 bases from J, with 10 bases between. The CDR3 is made up of 14 amino acids. Germline V gene sequence: CDR1 MNHNY, CDR2 SVGAGI (reference sequence). The CDR3 region has the DNA TGTGCCAGCAGTGGACAGATCATGAACACTGAAGCTTTCTTT. The encoded protein is CASSGQIMNTEAFF.

The rearrangement joins TRBV5-1 to TRBJ1-2; D unclear. V gave up 2 bases and J gave up 3 bases, with 8 bases separating them. The germline CDR1 and CDR2 sequences are SGHRS and YFSETQ. This CDR3 region has 13 residues. In nucleotides, the CDR3 is TGCGCCAGCAGCTTTGACACCTACTATGGCTACACCTTC. This encodes CASSFDTYYGYTF.

V and J are TRBV6-6 and TRBJ2-5; a weak D match, TRBD2 (5 bases). The CDR3 is made up of 12 amino acids. Trimming shortened V by 11 bases and J by 7 bases, and 17 bases separated the two germline ends. Germline V gives CDR1 MNHNY, CDR2 SVGAGI (reference sequence). CDR3 DNA: TGTGCCGGCTCCATCGGGGTTGGGACCCAGTACTTC. It specifies CAGSIGVGTQYF.

Regarding this clone: The sample contains more than one DNA sequence encoding this CDR3. This chain connects TRBV30 to TRBJ1-6; D uncertain. The CDR3 totals 11 residues. The V end lost 3 bases, the J end lost 7 bases, and 4 bases lay between the germline ends. Germline values: CDR1 GTSNPN, CDR2 SVGIG (reference sequence). CDR3 coding DNA: TGTGCCTGGAGAGAGAATTCACCCCTCCACTTT. This encodes CAWRENSPLHF.

The genes are TRBV5-8 and TRBJ1-5; no clear D gene. Trimming cost V 0 bases and J 3 bases, with 10 bases left between them. Germline CDR1 is SGHTS and CDR2 is YDEGEE. CDR3 length: 15 residues. CDR3 sequence: CASSLGQKINQPQHF. DNA of the CDR3: TGTGCCAGCAGCTTGGGGCAGAAAATCAATCAGCCCCAGCATTTT. The full variable domain, completed using reference TRBV5-8 and TRBJ1-5, is EAGVTQSPTHLIKTRGQQATLRCSPISGHTSVYWYQQALGLGLQFLLWYDEGEERNRGNFPPRFSGRQFPNYSSELNVNALELEDSALYLCASSLGQKINQPQHFGDGTRLSIL.

Regarding this clone: Different DNA sequences within this sample yield the same CDR3. The chain combines TRBV7-8 with TRBJ2-1, with D perhaps TRBD1 (5 bases). Germline V gives CDR1 SGHVS, CDR2 FQNEAQ. V was pared by 8 bases and J by 7 bases, with 6 bases between. The length of the CDR3 is 10 residues. CDR3 in amino acids: CASSGNEQFF. DNA for the CDR3: TGTGCCAGCTCAGGGAATGAGCAGTTCTTC.

The chain combines TRBV7-9 with TRBJ2-2; perhaps TRBD2 as D (5 bases). The CDR3 runs to 14 residues. Germline V gives CDR1 SEHNR, CDR2 FQNEAQ (reference sequence). Trimming left V 4 bases short and J 4 bases short, with 10 bases between. The DNA of the CDR3 is TGTGCCAGCAGCTACCGGGAAGTCACCGGGGAGCTGTTTTTT. This codes for CASSYREVTGELFF.

This sequence joins TRBV29-1 and TRBJ2-7; D is unclear. Germline loops: CDR1 SQVTM, CDR2 ANQGSEA. Trimming took 6 bases from V and 3 from J, leaving 12 bases between them. This CDR3 region has 12 residues. The CDR3 bases are TGCAGCGTCCTAACCCAATTCTACGAGCAGTACTTC. Amino acids: CSVLTQFYEQYF.

The V and J genes are TRBV28 and TRBJ2-7; 7 nucleotides match TRBD1. The CDR3 totals 15 residues. V was clipped by 6 bases and J by 2 bases; unmatched bases: 10. Germline CDR1 is MDHEN and CDR2 is SYDVKM. The CDR3 sequence: CASSPDRAHAYEQYF. CDR3 sequence (DNA): TGTGCCAGCAGCCCCGACAGGGCCCACGCCTACGAGCAGTACTTC.

V and J are TRBV27 and TRBJ1-2; D perhaps matches TRBD1 (6 bases). Per germline, CDR1 MNHEY and CDR2 SMNVEV (reference sequence). V lost 3 bases to trimming and J lost 4 bases, with 18 bases between them. The CDR3 covers 16 residues. The CDR3 region is CASSFLGTSKGYGYTF. In DNA form, the CDR3 reads TGTGCCAGCAGTTTCCTCGGGACATCGAAGGGCTATGGCTACACCTTC.

The rearrangement joins TRBV4-2 to TRBJ1-6; tentatively, D is TRBD1 (5 bases). There are 19 residues in the CDR3. Looked up from germline, CDR1 is LGHNA and CDR2 is YNFKEQ. Trimming left V 0 bases short and J 2 bases short, with 17 bases between. This chain's CDR3 is CASSQDSFRRGAYNSPLHF. The CDR3 DNA follows: TGTGCCAGCAGCCAAGATTCCTTCAGGCGGGGCGCCTATAATTCACCCCTCCACTTT.

Comment on this clone: The junction departs from the called germline gene at one end, perhaps through a read error. The V call is TRBV7-6, the J call TRBJ2-3, with 9 bases fitting TRBD2. Germline V gene sequence: CDR1 SGHVS, CDR2 FNYEAQ. The CDR3 covers 17 residues. The CDR3 region is CASSNKGTSYGSDKQYF. The DNA for the CDR3 is TGTGCCAGCAGCAATAAAGGGACTAGCTACGGGTCAGATAAGCAGTATTTT.

J is TRBJ2-7 and V is TRBV7-9, with a tentative D call TRBD2 (5 bases). The CDR3 length is 14 residues. V was shortened by 0 bases and J by 2 bases, with 8 bases between the two germline ends. Germline V CDR1 and CDR2: SEHNR, FQNEAQ (reference sequence). CDR3 nucleotide sequence: TGTGCCAGCAGCTTAGCGGGGAGCGCCTACGAGCAGTACTTC. Translating gives CASSLAGSAYEQYF.

The CDR3 DNA is TGTGCCAGCAGCCTGAGCGGGGTTCAGAACACCGGGGAGCTGTTTTTT. This encodes CASSLSGVQNTGELFF. The chain couples TRBV7-9 to TRBJ2-2, with 7 bases identical to TRBD2. Germline V lookup: CDR1 SEHNR, CDR2 FQNEAQ (reference sequence). This CDR3 spans 16 amino acids. V gave up 5 bases and J gave up 1 base; unmatched junction bases: 7.